These T cell receptor beta chains were read from a single sample in a study of tumor and adjacent non-tumor tissue in lung cancer. Each CDR3 protein gets one entry after TCRdb re-called the multiplex PCR reads with MiXCR. The sample records 100,000 or so distinct CDR3 sequences, 55% to 65% being singletons. The sequenced material came from distant non-tumor lung tissue. All receptors derive from a man under 40 with non-small cell lung cancer. CDR3s include the opening cysteine and the closing phenylalanine or tryptophan. The order of the fields is V gene, J gene, CDR3 protein.

V: TRBV12-3/TRBV12-4; J: TRBJ2-4; CDR3: CANSGAAKNIQYF
V: TRBV5-8; J: TRBJ2-1; CDR3: CASSLEAYNEQFF
V: TRBV12-3/TRBV12-4; J: TRBJ2-7; CDR3: CASSSSFRGNAYERYF
V: TRBV29-1; J: TRBJ1-3; CDR3: CSVRDVLSGNTIYF
V: TRBV11-1; J: TRBJ2-1; CDR3: CANSETRVCYNEQFF
V: TRBV4-1; J: TRBJ2-1; CDR3: CASSQGVSSYNEQFF
V: TRBV4-3; J: TRBJ1-4; CDR3: CASGPWETEKLFF
V: TRBV5-1; J: TRBJ2-5; CDR3: CASSPISGNQETQYF
V: TRBV12-3/TRBV12-4; J: TRBJ1-3; CDR3: CASSRTRGNTIYF
V: TRBV5-1; J: TRBJ2-3; CDR3: CASSLVPYTPQLDTQYF
V: TRBV11-2; J: TRBJ1-3; CDR3: CASSLDSAQISGNTIYF
V: TRBV29-1; J: TRBJ1-1; CDR3: CSVGQGVRAFF
V: TRBV4-1; J: TRBJ2-5; CDR3: CAGSQDRDEEEIQYF
V: TRBV6-1; J: TRBJ2-4; CDR3: CASSASILAKNIQYF
V: TRBV6-2/TRBV6-3; J: TRBJ2-7; CDR3: CASSSQWGNYEQYF
V: TRBV4-1; J: TRBJ2-1; CDR3: CVSNQEAMNEQFF
V: TRBV7-9; J: TRBJ2-2; CDR3: CASSRLTGGVGELFF
V: TRBV19; J: TRBJ2-2; CDR3: CASPRRNTGELFF
V: TRBV5-1; J: TRBJ1-5; CDR3: CASSIQGIQPQHF
V: TRBV30; J: TRBJ2-3; CDR3: CAWSVWGNTDTQYF
V: TRBV5-1; J: TRBJ1-1; CDR3: CASEGGSTEAFF
V: TRBV12-3/TRBV12-4; J: TRBJ2-5; CDR3: CASSSSTGETQYF